The 24 T cell receptor beta chains listed next were all sequenced from one sample in a study of blood T cells in healthy people across ages. PCR was performed a second time for about 6 to 12 cycles using a sample-barcoded 5' primer and a J-beta primer mix. TCRdb independently ran MiXCR on the 5' RACE reads; one entry per CDR3 protein. The table includes about 780,000 distinct CDR3 sequences, more than 25% detected once. The same specimen was also included in a second study, on T cells of mothers and their children.

The sequenced sample consisted of blood. Source of these receptors: a boy aged 10-17 years in good health.

The chain links TRBV5-1 to TRBJ2-2, with a possible D match to TRBD1 (8 bases). CDR3 length equals 16 residues. The germline V and J ends were trimmed by 4 bases and 6 bases, with 19 bases remaining between them. Germline CDR1 and CDR2: SGHRS and YFSETQ. This CDR3 is CASSMDREGVPGELFF. CDR3 DNA: TGCGCCAGCAGCATGGACAGGGAGGGGGTTCCCGGGGAGCTGTTTTTT. Supplemented by reference TRBV5-1 and TRBJ2-2, the full variable domain reads KAGVTQTPRYLIKTRGQQVTLSCSPISGHRSVSWYQQTPGQGLQFLFEYFSETQRNKGNFPGRFSGRQFSNSRSEMNVSTLELGDSALYLCASSMDREGVPGELFFGEGSRLTVL.

The chain couples TRBV5-1 to TRBJ1-1; D is undetermined. In germline, CDR1 is SGHRS, CDR2 YFSETQ. The V end lost 0 bases, the J end lost 5 bases, and 8 bases lay between the germline ends. This CDR3 has 13 residues. The CDR3 spells CASSLEPLTEAFF. The CDR3 nucleotides read TGCGCCAGCAGCTTGGAACCGTTGACTGAAGCTTTCTTT.

This clonotype was counted only a few times. This chain joins TRBV20-1 and TRBJ2-5, with D possibly called TRBD1 or TRBD2 (7 bases each). The J call may be incorrect, as the DNA end agrees better with TRBJ2-1. Germline CDR1 is DFQATT and CDR2 is SNEGSKA (reference sequence). The length of the CDR3 is 14 residues. The CDR3 region has the DNA TGCAGTGCTAGGTCAGGGGGGGTAGGCAATGAGCAGTTCTTC. Translated: CSARSGGVGNEQFF.

This clonotype was counted between two and nine times. The V and J genes are TRBV11-2 and TRBJ2-3, with a weak D call TRBD2 (7 bases). Trimming stripped 3 bases from V and 6 bases from J, with 13 bases between. The CDR3 consists of 14 residues. Germline assignment: CDR1 SGHAT and CDR2 FQNNGV. The CDR3 region has the DNA TGTGCCAGCAGCTTTGGGCGGGGGCGGGATACGCAGTATTTT. This encodes CASSFGRGRDTQYF.

V gene TRBV10-3 combines with J gene TRBJ1-2, with TRBD1 identical over 9 bases. Looked up from germline, CDR1 is ENHRY and CDR2 is SYGVKD. With V trimmed by 6 bases and J by 3 bases, 11 bases remained unmatched. The CDR3 spans 16 residues. The CDR3 loop is CAIRTIGTGLDYGYTF. The CDR3 DNA reads as TGTGCCATCAGAACTATCGGGACAGGGCTTGACTATGGCTACACCTTC.

The chain carries TRBV6-1 and TRBJ2-5; TRBD2 aligns across 14 bases. The DNA end favors TRBJ2-7, so the J call may be wrong. Germline assignment: CDR1 MNHNS and CDR2 SASEGT. The CDR3 sequence is 22 residues long. CDR3 bases: TGTGCCAGCAGCGGACTAGCGGGGGGCGATGGGACACGCAATTTGGGAACTTACGAGCAGTACTTC. Encoded protein: CASSGLAGGDGTRNLGTYEQYF.

V usage is TRBV6-5 and J usage is TRBJ2-2, with D possibly TRBD1 on 5 matching bases. There are 15 residues in the CDR3. Germline V lookup: CDR1 MNHEY, CDR2 SVGAGI. V shed 5 bases and J shed 2 bases, with 12 bases lying between them. The CDR3: CASSPDGANTGELFF. In DNA form, the CDR3 reads TGTGCCAGCAGTCCCGATGGGGCAAACACCGGGGAGCTGTTTTTT.

This chain joins TRBV12-3 or TRBV12-4 and TRBJ1-5; the D gene is possibly TRBD1 (6 bases). Trimming pared 7 bases from V and 4 bases from J, leaving 17 bases between. This CDR3 region has 15 residues. CDR3 DNA sequence: TGTGCCAGCAAAGAACAGGGCCTATTGAATCAGCCCCAGCATTTT. It encodes CASKEQGLLNQPQHF.

A few counts support this clonotype. The chain combines TRBV7-9 with TRBJ2-5; 8 bases match TRBD2. Gene TRBJ2-1 matches the end of the DNA better, so the J call may be wrong. Germline CDR1 and CDR2: SEHNR and FQNEAQ (reference sequence). CDR3 length equals 16 residues. CDR3 residues: CASSSVHGGDSNEQFF. The CDR3 DNA follows: TGTGCCAGCAGCTCAGTCCACGGGGGGGACTCCAATGAGCAGTTCTTC.

This clonotype came up many times. J is TRBJ1-3 and V is TRBV5-5; D uncertain. Per germline, CDR1 SGHKS and CDR2 YYEKEE (reference sequence). V lost 4 bases and J 0 bases, leaving 11 bases between the germline ends. CDR3 size: 15 residues. The CDR3 spells CASSLDGDSGNTIYF. CDR3 DNA: TGTGCCAGCAGCCTCGACGGAGACTCTGGAAACACCATATATTTT.

The sample holds a few counts of this clonotype. V and J are TRBV28 and TRBJ2-2, with D perhaps TRBD1 (5 bases). The V gene lost 6 bases and the J gene lost 7 bases, with 9 bases spanning the gap. Germline assignment: CDR1 MDHEN and CDR2 SYDVKM. The CDR3 runs to 12 residues. CDR3 nucleotides: TGTGCCAGCAGACCAGGGATCGGGGAGCTGTTTTTT. It translates to CASRPGIGELFF.

The chain combines TRBV30 with TRBJ2-3; D could derive from TRBD1 or TRBD2 (6 bases each). Germline CDR1 and CDR2: GTSNPN and SVGIG (reference sequence). Trimming removed 4 bases from V and 0 bases from J, with 14 bases in between. The CDR3 extends over 15 amino acids. CDR3 in DNA: TGTGCCTGGACCGTAGGAGGGGGAAGCACAGATACGCAGTATTTT. It translates to CAWTVGGGSTDTQYF.

V usage is TRBV27 and J usage is TRBJ1-6; no definite D call. Deletions cut 7 bases from V and 7 bases from J, with 8 bases between. Germline loops: CDR1 MNHEY, CDR2 SMNVEV (reference sequence). The length of the CDR3 is 12 residues. The CDR3 bases are TGTGCCAGCATCCAGACAAATTCACCCCTCCACTTT. Translating it yields CASIQTNSPLHF.

This chain links TRBV5-1 with TRBJ1-2; TRBD1 aligns across 7 bases. Trimming removed 1 base from V and 2 bases from J; junction bases left unmatched: 8. The CDR3 is 16 residues long. Germline-derived CDR1 and CDR2 are SGHRS and YFSETQ. CDR3 in amino acids: CASSLLQGTRNYGYTF. For the CDR3, the DNA is TGCGCCAGCAGCTTGCTACAGGGGACTCGAAACTATGGCTACACCTTC.

The sample holds a few counts of this clonotype. The rearrangement joins TRBV9 to TRBJ2-1, with TRBD2 matching 9 bases. Germline V gives CDR1 SGDLS, CDR2 YYNGEE. J was trimmed by 7 bases and V by 4 bases; bases with no gene match: 6. This CDR3 is built from 14 residues. CDR3 residues: CASSIRTSENEQFF. In DNA, the CDR3 is TGTGCCAGCAGCATCCGGACTAGCGAGAATGAGCAGTTCTTC.

The chain carries TRBV30 and TRBJ2-5; no definite D call. Trimming left V 5 bases short and J 7 bases short, with 8 bases between. This CDR3 contains 10 residues. Germline V gene lookup returns CDR1 GTSNPN and CDR2 SVGIG (reference sequence). Written as DNA, the CDR3 is TGTGCCTGGGCCACGGGGACCCAGTACTTC. It yields the protein CAWATGTQYF.

The table lists this clonotype with a few counts. The chain has TRBV12-3 or TRBV12-4 and TRBJ1-1; D is uncertain. V shed 6 bases and J shed 0 bases, with 8 bases lying between them. The CDR3 loop spans 13 amino acids. CDR3 sequence: CASRGIMNTEAFF. The DNA for the CDR3 is TGTGCCAGCAGGGGAATAATGAACACTGAAGCTTTCTTT.

The chain recombines TRBV6-5 with TRBJ1-2; no clear D. The V gene lost 7 bases and the J gene lost 2 bases, with 17 bases spanning the gap. Germline-derived CDR1 and CDR2 are MNHEY and SVGAGI. This CDR3 has 15 amino acids. The CDR3 DNA reads TGTGCCAGCAAGGTGGCGGTTGGGTCGAACTATGGCTACACCTTC. It codes for CASKVAVGSNYGYTF.

The chain links TRBV29-1 to TRBJ2-7; 8 bases map to TRBD1. The germline gives CDR1 SQVTM, CDR2 ANQGSEA. The CDR3 runs 13 residues. The V and J ends lost 3 bases and 2 bases, in that order; junction bases with no gene match: 3. CDR3 coding DNA: TGCAGCGTTGACGGGGACAGGACCTACGAGCAGTACTTC. Translated, it gives CSVDGDRTYEQYF.

This clonotype showed up just a few times. The rearrangement links TRBV3-1 to TRBJ2-7; the match to TRBD2 covers 12 bases. Trimming took 4 bases from V and 5 from J; bases not matched to a gene: 12. Germline lookup yields CDR1 LGHDT and CDR2 YNNKEL (reference sequence). The CDR3 has 17 residues. CDR3 region: CASSPRQQTSGGDEQYF. In DNA form, the CDR3 reads TGTGCCAGCAGCCCCCGACAACAGACTAGCGGGGGAGACGAGCAGTACTTC.

The table lists this clonotype with many counts. The CDR3 spells CASSQQGGGRPYNEQFF. CDR3 nucleotide sequence: TGCGCCAGCAGCCAACAGGGAGGGGGGCGGCCCTACAATGAGCAGTTCTTC. This chain joins TRBV4-1 and TRBJ2-1; D may be TRBD2 (7 bases). V was shortened by 2 bases and J by 2 bases, with 16 bases between the two germline ends. In germline, CDR1 is MGHRA, CDR2 YSYEKL. The CDR3 loop spans 17 amino acids.

The V call is TRBV2, the J call TRBJ2-7; 7 bases map to TRBD2. V lost 4 bases, J lost 1 base, and 4 bases stayed unmatched. Germline CDR1 reads SNHLY; CDR2 reads FYNNEI. The CDR3 runs to 14 residues. The CDR3, as DNA: TGTGCCAGCAGTGGCCCTAGCGGATCCTACGAGCAGTACTTC. It encodes CASSGPSGSYEQYF.

This clonotype was observed a few times. V and J are TRBV6-1 and TRBJ2-3; D is possibly TRBD2 (5 bases). The germline CDR1 and CDR2 sequences are MNHNS and SASEGT. The CDR3 extends over 14 amino acids. Deletions cut 2 bases from V and 2 bases from J, with 8 bases between. CDR3: CASSELDSTDTQYF. The CDR3 DNA reads as TGTGCCAGCAGTGAATTGGACTCCACAGATACGCAGTATTTT.

The sample holds a few counts of this clonotype. The rearrangement links TRBV28 to TRBJ2-1; 8 positions agree with TRBD1. The CDR3 totals 15 residues. V shed 5 bases, J shed 2 bases, and the junction held 5 bases outside the gene matches. Germline V gene lookup returns CDR1 MDHEN and CDR2 SYDVKM. The CDR3 region has the DNA TGTGCCAGCAGTCCTTGGACAGGGACCTACAATGAGCAGTTCTTC. Its protein is CASSPWTGTYNEQFF.